This passage covers 22 T cell receptor beta chains from one sample sequenced in a study of cytomegalovirus exposure and HLA in healthy donors (dated by TCRdb to the late 2010s). Library generation was performed with the immunoSEQ multiplex PCR assay. For the multiplex PCR, a mixture combining 60 forward primers for TCR Vbeta segments and 13 reverse primers for TCR Jbeta segments was used. Sourced from immuneACCESS, this table was stored by TCRdb with only in-frame sequences that have V and J called. A share of the clones is absent; for the studies checked, an unresolved V gene accounts for under half, and the remainder has no known explanation. The sample table holds about 100,000 clones, of which over 60% were seen once. 5.8% of the sample is in the top ten clones. The sequenced material came from PBMCs. The receptor source for this set is a man aged 60 to 75 in good health and CMV-seropositive.

The table lists this clone with a few counts. CDR3 sequence (DNA): TGTGCCAGCAGTTACTCGGCTAGCGGGGTCTACGAGCAGTACTTC. This codes for CASSYSASGVYEQYF. The rearrangement joins TRBV6-5 to TRBJ2-7; 9 bases are a match to TRBD2. V was clipped by 0 bases and J by 3 bases; unmatched bases: 3. Germline V gene sequence: CDR1 MNHEY, CDR2 SVGAGI. The CDR3 runs to 15 residues.

This chain connects TRBV5-1 to TRBJ2-5; D possibly corresponds to TRBD1 (6 bases). The CDR3 covers 13 residues. The germline V and J ends were trimmed by 3 bases and 4 bases, with 10 bases remaining between them. Germline loops: CDR1 SGHRS, CDR2 YFSETQ. CDR3 sequence (DNA): TGCGCCAGCAGCTCAGTGGGGGCAGAGACCCAGTACTTC. Amino acids: CASSSVGAETQYF.

The rearrangement joins TRBV10-2 to TRBJ2-5, with TRBD1 identical over 10 bases. The germline gives CDR1 WSHSY, CDR2 SAAADI. Trimming cost V 0 bases and J 5 bases; bases outside gene matches: 3. The CDR3 consists of 15 residues. This CDR3 is CASSESTGGRETQYF. The CDR3 bases are TGCGCCAGCAGTGAGTCGACAGGGGGCCGGGAGACCCAGTACTTC.

This clone came up a few times. V and J are TRBV6-5 and TRBJ2-1; the D gene is possibly TRBD2 (7 bases). The germline V and J ends were trimmed by 5 bases and 7 bases, with 18 bases remaining between them. The CDR3 has 15 amino acids. Germline V CDR1 and CDR2: MNHEY, SVGAGI. Here the CDR3 reads CASSGWGGRRNEQFF. CDR3 nucleotide sequence: TGTGCCAGCAGTGGATGGGGGGGGCGAAGAAATGAGCAGTTCTTC.

The chain has TRBV7-8 and TRBJ2-3; 9 bases map to TRBD2. Germline V gene lookup returns CDR1 SGHVS and CDR2 FQNEAQ. This CDR3 is 17 amino acids long. V was clipped by 5 bases and J by 3 bases; unmatched bases: 12. The CDR3 loop reads CASSASRAGGLTDTQYF. The CDR3 DNA reads as TGTGCCAGCAGCGCGTCCCGGGCGGGGGGGCTGACAGATACGCAGTATTTT.

This rearrangement joins TRBV28 to TRBJ1-1, with 8 bases aligning to TRBD1. Germline V gives CDR1 MDHEN, CDR2 SYDVKM. Trimming took 3 bases from V and 5 from J; bases not matched to a gene: 8. This CDR3 is 15 amino acids long. In DNA form, the CDR3 reads TGTGCCAGCAGTTTGACGACAGGGGTGGGGACTGAAGCTTTCTTT. Its translation: CASSLTTGVGTEAFF.

Of note for this clone: A much larger clone differs by one base, so this may be a read error. The V gene is TRBV25-1, the J gene TRBJ2-5, with 10 bases that match TRBD2. The J call is in doubt because the DNA end fits TRBJ2-4 better. Germline CDR1 MGHDK, CDR2 SYGVNS. The CDR3 is 16 amino acids. CDR3 sequence: CASSDSSGGPKNIQYF. The CDR3 nucleotides read TGCGCCAGCAGTGATAGTAGCGGGGGGCCCAAAAACATTCAGTACTTC.

This chain links TRBV7-8 with TRBJ2-7; possibly TRBD1 for D (5 bases). The germline gives CDR1 SGHVS, CDR2 FQNEAQ. V lost 5 bases to trimming and J lost 4 bases, with 21 bases between them. This CDR3 is 16 amino acids long. This CDR3 is CASSPRAGLGEYEQYF. In nucleotides, the CDR3 is TGTGCCAGCAGCCCCCGGGCCGGGTTAGGGGAATACGAGCAGTACTTC.

The rearrangement joins TRBV28 to TRBJ2-5, with D possibly being TRBD2 (6 bases). Trimming pared 5 bases from V and 4 bases from J, leaving 14 bases between. The germline V gene encodes CDR1 MDHEN and CDR2 SYDVKM. This CDR3 is 14 amino acids long. The CDR3: CASSPSTSPETQYF. Written as DNA, the CDR3 is TGTGCCAGCAGTCCCTCGACTAGTCCAGAGACCCAGTACTTC.

This chain links TRBV19 with TRBJ2-1, with D possibly TRBD2 on 6 matching bases. The CDR3 contains 16 residues. Germline V lookup: CDR1 LNHDA, CDR2 SQIVND (reference sequence). V was pared by 4 bases and J by 9 bases, with 22 bases between. The CDR3 loop reads CASSTRGGGSLIEQFF. In DNA form, the CDR3 reads TGTGCCAGTAGTACCCGTGGTGGGGGGTCTCTTATTGAGCAGTTCTTC.

The chain combines TRBV6-1 with TRBJ2-3; 10 positions agree with TRBD2. The germline gives CDR1 MNHNS, CDR2 SASEGT. The CDR3 runs 16 residues. Germline trimming cut 6 bases from V and 1 base from J; bases unmatched to any gene: 7. CDR3 nucleotide sequence: TGTGCCAGCAGGGAACTAGCGGGGAAACGCACAGATACGCAGTATTTT. It encodes CASRELAGKRTDTQYF.

V is TRBV5-1 and J is TRBJ2-7; tentative D call: TRBD1 (6 bases). The CDR3 sequence is 14 residues long. The germline CDR1 and CDR2 sequences are SGHRS and YFSETQ. V lost 3 bases and J lost 4, with 14 bases in between. The DNA for the CDR3 is TGCGCCAGCAGCTGGGGAAACAGGGAATACGAGCAGTACTTC. This sequence encodes CASSWGNREYEQYF.

The J gene is TRBJ2-7, the V gene TRBV4-1; D gene ambiguous. This CDR3 is built from 12 residues. From germline, CDR1 is MGHRA and CDR2 YSYEKL. V dropped 4 bases and J dropped 4 bases, with 8 bases sitting between them. The DNA for the CDR3 is TGCGCCAGCAGCCTCCCCCCATACGAGCAGTACTTC. Its translation is CASSLPPYEQYF.

V usage is TRBV6-1 and J usage is TRBJ2-7; 9 bases are a match to TRBD1. CDR1 and CDR2 from the germline V gene are MNHNS and SASEGT. J gave up 2 bases and V 3 bases, and 8 bases lay outside the gene matches. This CDR3 contains 16 residues. The CDR3 sequence is CASSDVRTGDTYEQYF. The DNA for the CDR3 is TGTGCCAGCAGTGACGTTAGGACAGGGGACACCTACGAGCAGTACTTC.

The chain is built from TRBV5-1 and TRBJ2-3; a weak D match, TRBD1 (6 bases). The length of the CDR3 is 14 residues. Germline V gene data show CDR1 as SGHRS and CDR2 as YFSETQ. V was clipped by 0 bases and J by 2 bases, with 7 bases between them. In DNA form, the CDR3 reads TGCGCCAGCAGCTTGGAGGGGGTCACAGATACGCAGTATTTT. Amino acid sequence: CASSLEGVTDTQYF.

This chain joins TRBV18 and TRBJ2-3; D not certain. V gave up 3 bases and J gave up 2 bases, with 9 bases separating them. The CDR3 is 14 amino acids. In germline, CDR1 is KGHSH, CDR2 LQKENI. CDR3 region: CASSPQEYTDTQYF. The CDR3 DNA is TGTGCCAGCTCACCCCAGGAATACACAGATACGCAGTATTTT.

The gene calls are TRBV7-3 and TRBJ1-1; the D gene is possibly TRBD1 (6 bases). The CDR3 loop spans 14 amino acids. Trimming left V 5 bases short and J 5 bases short, with 15 bases between. CDR1 SGHTA and CDR2 FQGTGA come from the germline V gene. CDR3 in amino acids: CASSPLVGATEAFF. Written as DNA, the CDR3 is TGTGCCAGCAGCCCCCTCGTGGGGGCGACTGAAGCTTTCTTT.

DNA for the CDR3: TGCGCCAGCAGCCGGGACACCTACGAGCAGTACTTC. This translates into CASSRDTYEQYF. This sequence joins TRBV5-1 and TRBJ2-7, with TRBD1 as a possible D gene (6 bases). CDR3 length equals 12 residues. Germline V gives CDR1 SGHRS, CDR2 YFSETQ. The V and J ends lost 4 bases and 2 bases respectively, with 7 bases between them.

The gene calls are TRBV6-1 and TRBJ1-2, with D unclear. Deletions cut 3 bases from V and 7 bases from J, with 9 bases between. Germline values: CDR1 MNHNS, CDR2 SASEGT. This CDR3 spans 12 amino acids. CDR3 sequence: CASSEEAVGYTF. The CDR3 region has the DNA TGTGCCAGCAGTGAGGAGGCGGTTGGCTACACCTTC.

This rearrangement joins TRBV4-2 to TRBJ1-2, with 7 bases matching TRBD1. This CDR3 has 14 residues. Germline assignment: CDR1 LGHNA and CDR2 YNFKEQ. V shed 2 bases, J shed 8 bases, and the junction held 8 bases outside the gene matches. This chain's CDR3 is CASSQLDRVEGYTF. CDR3 DNA: TGTGCCAGCAGCCAACTCGACAGGGTGGAAGGCTACACCTTC.

The gene calls are TRBV2 and TRBJ2-3; D might be TRBD1 (5 bases). The CDR3 length is 15 residues. Germline V gene data show CDR1 as SNHLY and CDR2 as FYNNEI. V shed 2 bases and J shed 2 bases, with 11 bases lying between them. The CDR3 reads CASSERQPPTDTQYF. CDR3 nucleotide sequence: TGTGCCAGCAGTGAAAGACAGCCTCCCACAGATACGCAGTATTTT.

The chain recombines TRBV19 with TRBJ2-2; no reliable D call. CDR3 length equals 12 residues. Trimming removed 7 bases from V and 1 base from J, with 4 bases in between. The germline V gene encodes CDR1 LNHDA and CDR2 SQIVND (reference sequence). The CDR3, as DNA: TGTGCCAGTAATCTGAACACCGGGGAGCTGTTTTTT. Protein: CASNLNTGELFF.